The next 30 T cell receptor beta chains were all read from a single sample in a study of T cells in Graves' hyperthyroidism and ophthalmopathy. Amplification yielded TCR beta CDR3 regions, with RNA transcripts as the source. HTBI primers were used for first-round RT-PCR of the TCR CDR3. Via MiXCR, TCRdb re-called the multiplex PCR reads, giving one row per CDR3 protein. The sample yields about 610,000 distinct CDR3 sequences, approximately 15% seen once. The sequencing sample was made of blood. The receptors derive from a woman in her forties with Graves' ophthalmopathy.

This clonotype was counted many times. The chain has TRBV29-1 and TRBJ1-2; D gene unclear. Trimming pared 2 bases from V and 4 bases from J, leaving 8 bases between. CDR1 is SQVTM and CDR2 is ANQGSEA in the germline V gene. This CDR3 comprises 12 residues. DNA for the CDR3: TGCAGCGTTGAACGGGGTGCCTATGGCTACACCTTC. It yields the protein CSVERGAYGYTF.

This clonotype turned up a few times. The chain recombines TRBV7-2 with TRBJ2-7; 7 positions match TRBD1. Per germline, CDR1 SGHTA and CDR2 FQGNSA. Trimming took 5 bases from V and 3 from J; bases not matched to a gene: 10. CDR3 length: 15 residues. CDR3 sequence reads: CASSRNRGSRYEQYF. For the CDR3, the DNA is TGTGCCAGCAGCAGAAACAGGGGTTCTCGCTACGAGCAGTACTTC.

This clonotype was seen many times. The V gene is TRBV5-1, the J gene TRBJ1-2; 12 bases map to TRBD1. Germline V lookup: CDR1 SGHRS, CDR2 YFSETQ. This CDR3 region has 14 residues. The trim removed 4 bases at V and 6 bases at J, leaving 4 bases unmatched. CDR3 bases: TGCGCCAGCAGCCGGGACAGGGGGCGCGATGGCTACACCTTC. It codes for CASSRDRGRDGYTF.

The sample holds a few counts of this clonotype. The chain is built from TRBV29-1 and TRBJ1-2; weak D call: TRBD1 (5 bases). The CDR3 has 12 amino acids. CDR1 and CDR2 (germline): SQVTM, ANQGSEA. The V end lost 3 bases, the J end lost 9 bases, and 14 bases lay between the germline ends. In DNA form, the CDR3 reads TGCAGCGTTGATGCCAGGGATTCGAGCTACACCTTC. This gives the protein CSVDARDSSYTF. Full variable domain (missing parts from reference TRBV29-1 and TRBJ1-2): SAVISQKPSRDICQRGTSLTIQCQVDSQVTMMFWYRQQPGQSLTLIATANQGSEATYESGFVIDKFPISRPNLTFSTLTVSNMSPEDSSIYLCSVDARDSSYTFGSGTRLTVV.

This clonotype was observed many times. The chain combines TRBV7-6 with TRBJ2-2; 7 positions agree with TRBD1. Germline CDR1 is SGHVS and CDR2 is FNYEAQ. CDR3 length equals 18 residues. V was clipped by 2 bases and J by 0 bases; unmatched bases: 9. DNA for the CDR3: TGTGCCAGCAGCTTACGACAGGGCGGGTTAACGAACACCGGGGAGCTGTTTTTT. It codes for CASSLRQGGLTNTGELFF.

Ten or more counts support this clonotype. The rearrangement joins TRBV6-2 or TRBV6-3 to TRBJ2-4, with 8 bases fitting TRBD2. The length of the CDR3 is 15 residues. With 10 bases clipped from V and 1 base from J, the junction kept 9 bases outside the gene matches. The germline gives CDR1 MNHEY, CDR2 SVGEGT. CDR3 nucleotides: TGTGCCACGGGAGGGGCCCGGGGGGCCAAAAACATTCAGTACTTC. This gives the protein CATGGARGAKNIQYF.

This clonotype was counted many times. This rearrangement joins TRBV28 to TRBJ2-2; perhaps TRBD1 as D (5 bases). Germline V gene sequence: CDR1 MDHEN, CDR2 SYDVKM. The CDR3 runs 13 residues. The ends were cut back, 10 bases at V and 0 bases at J, with 9 bases in the middle. CDR3 DNA sequence: TGTGCCACCCGGACATCGAACACCGGGGAGCTGTTTTTT. Translated, it gives CATRTSNTGELFF.

There are many counts of this clonotype. The chain couples TRBV28 to TRBJ1-1; no clear D gene. Germline CDR1 and CDR2: MDHEN and SYDVKM. The CDR3 loop spans 14 amino acids. The V gene lost 3 bases and the J gene lost 4 bases, with 12 bases spanning the gap. CDR3 nucleotides: TGTGCCAGCAGTTTGCCCGGGGTGTTCACTGAAGCTTTCTTT. It specifies CASSLPGVFTEAFF. The whole variable domain, filled in from reference TRBV28 and TRBJ1-1, reads DVKVTQSSRYLVKRTGEKVFLECVQDMDHENMFWYRQDPGLGLRLIYFSYDVKMKEKGDIPEGYSVSREKKERFSLILESASTNQTSMYLCASSLPGVFTEAFFGQGTRLTVV.

This clonotype turned up a few times. The V gene is TRBV20-1, the J gene TRBJ2-5, with D tentatively TRBD2 (6 bases). The CDR3 covers 14 residues. V dropped 3 bases and J dropped 4 bases, with 15 bases sitting between them. Germline V gives CDR1 DFQATT, CDR2 SNEGSKA (reference sequence). As DNA, the CDR3 is TGCAGTGCTAGCTGGGGGGAGGCCGTAGAGACCCAGTACTTC. It yields the protein CSASWGEAVETQYF.

The table lists this clonotype with many counts. The V call is TRBV6-1, the J call TRBJ2-2; D may correspond to TRBD1 or TRBD2 (5 bases each). Germline assignment: CDR1 MNHNS and CDR2 SASEGT. CDR3 length equals 16 residues. V was shortened by 7 bases and J by 5 bases, with 20 bases between the two germline ends. CDR3 region: CASTTGQGPGTGELFF. The CDR3 DNA is TGTGCCAGCACGACGGGGCAGGGTCCCGGAACCGGGGAGCTGTTTTTT.

This clonotype was counted at least ten times. V gene TRBV30 combines with J gene TRBJ2-7; TRBD2 agrees at 8 bases. The CDR3 totals 14 residues. CDR1 is GTSNPN and CDR2 is SVGIG in the germline V gene (reference sequence). V dropped 4 bases and J dropped 2; count of bases not matched to a gene: 7. CDR3 DNA: TGTGCCTGGAACCGTATAGCGGGAACCTACGAGCAGTACTTC. This codes for CAWNRIAGTYEQYF. Variable domain in full (rest from reference TRBV30 and TRBJ2-7): SQTIHQWPATLVQPVGSPLSLECTVEGTSNPNLYWYRQAAGRGLQLLFYSVGIGQISSEVPQNLSASRPQDRQFILSSKKLLLSDSGFYLCAWNRIAGTYEQYFGPGTRLTVT.

This clonotype showed up many times. This rearrangement joins TRBV6-5 to TRBJ2-7; TRBD1 aligns across 9 bases. The V gene end was trimmed by 0 bases and the J gene end by 5 bases; junction bases not matched to a gene: 5. The germline CDR1 and CDR2 sequences are MNHEY and SVGAGI. This CDR3 comprises 15 residues. The CDR3 nucleotides read TGTGCCAGCAGTTACTCTAGGGGACAGGGCCACGAGCAGTACTTC. The encoded protein is CASSYSRGQGHEQYF.

The gene calls are TRBV24-1 and TRBJ2-5; 8 nucleotides match TRBD1. Germline values: CDR1 KGHDR, CDR2 SFDVKD. The CDR3 is 16 residues long. The junction had 9 bases not matched to a gene; V was cut back by 2 bases and J by 5 bases. In DNA form, the CDR3 reads TGTGCCACCAGTGATTCGTTGGACAGGGACCGGGAGACCCAGTACTTC. Translated: CATSDSLDRDRETQYF.

This clonotype turned up a few times. The gene calls are TRBV27 and TRBJ1-2; maybe TRBD1 (5 bases). V dropped 5 bases and J dropped 0 bases, with 10 bases sitting between them. Germline values: CDR1 MNHEY, CDR2 SMNVEV (reference sequence). This CDR3 spans 14 amino acids. The chain's CDR3 is CASSAQGTNYGYTF. In DNA, the CDR3 is TGTGCCAGCAGTGCGCAGGGAACTAACTATGGCTACACCTTC.

This clonotype came up many times. This chain links TRBV12-3 or TRBV12-4 with TRBJ2-7; 8 bases align to TRBD1. The CDR3 length is 15 residues. J was trimmed by 2 bases and V by 5 bases; bases with no gene match: 8. CDR3: CASSRTGSIPYEQYF. DNA for the CDR3: TGTGCCAGCAGTCGGACAGGGAGCATCCCCTACGAGCAGTACTTC.

The sample holds many counts of this clonotype. CDR3 loop: CASSPLLPLGQAANEQFF. CDR3 nucleotide sequence: TGTGCCAGCAGTCCGCTCCTACCCCTCGGACAGGCCGCCAATGAGCAGTTCTTC. The chain employs TRBV27 and TRBJ2-1, with 7 bases matching TRBD1. V was clipped by 5 bases and J by 6 bases; unmatched bases: 19. The CDR3 sequence is 18 residues long. Germline CDR1 and CDR2: MNHEY and SMNVEV (reference sequence).

This clonotype was counted ten times or more. The J gene is TRBJ1-2, the V gene TRBV6-1; no clear D gene. The CDR3 contains 13 residues. With 6 bases removed from V and 4 bases from J, the gap between germline ends came to 12 bases. Looked up from germline, CDR1 is MNHNS and CDR2 is SASEGT. Here the CDR3 DNA reads TGTGCCAGCAGGGAGGGCAACCCCTATGGCTACACCTTC. This sequence encodes CASREGNPYGYTF.

The chain links TRBV6-2 or TRBV6-3 to TRBJ2-7; D unresolved. Germline lookup yields CDR1 MNHEY and CDR2 SVGEGT. CDR3 length equals 14 residues. V dropped 11 bases and J dropped 3 bases, with 20 bases sitting between them. CDR3 sequence reads: CAGAYHSRNYEQYF. The CDR3, as DNA: TGTGCCGGCGCGTATCATTCGCGGAACTACGAGCAGTACTTC.

This clonotype has at least ten counts. A read error may produce the germline difference seen at one junction end. This chain joins TRBV12-3 or TRBV12-4 and TRBJ2-2; 13 nucleotides agree with TRBD2. This CDR3 has 19 residues. CDR3 DNA sequence: TGTGCCAGCAGTTTAGTTCCCTCGACTAGCGGGAGGAACGCCGGGGAGCTGTTTTTT. It specifies CASSLVPSTSGRNAGELFF.

This chain connects TRBV12-3 or TRBV12-4 to TRBJ2-7; TRBD2 agrees at 9 bases. There are 15 residues in the CDR3. The ends lost 6 bases at V and 7 bases at J; junction bases unmatched: 13. The CDR3 nucleotides are TGTGCCAGCAGCGTAGATGGCGGGAGGGCCCGGGAGCAGTACTTC. Translating it yields CASSVDGGRAREQYF.

Many counts were recorded for this clonotype. This chain connects TRBV28 to TRBJ1-1, with unresolved D. The germline gives CDR1 MDHEN, CDR2 SYDVKM. The CDR3 consists of 12 residues. The V end was cut by 1 base, the J end by 7 bases, with 7 bases between. The CDR3 loop reads CASSLSHSEAFF. The CDR3 nucleotides read TGTGCCAGCAGTTTATCCCACAGTGAAGCTTTCTTT. Complete variable domain (other parts from reference TRBV28 and TRBJ1-1): DVKVTQSSRYLVKRTGEKVFLECVQDMDHENMFWYRQDPGLGLRLIYFSYDVKMKEKGDIPEGYSVSREKKERFSLILESASTNQTSMYLCASSLSHSEAFFGQGTRLTVV.

The gene calls are TRBV20-1 and TRBJ2-2; a weak D match, TRBD2 (5 bases). Between the trimmed V and J ends, which lost 4 bases and 7 bases, there was a span of 13 bases. CDR1 and CDR2 (germline): DFQATT, SNEGSKA (reference sequence). This CDR3 comprises 13 residues. The CDR3 coding sequence is TGCAGTGCTATCCGGGTGGCGGGCGGGGAGCTGTTTTTT. The encoded protein is CSAIRVAGGELFF.

This clonotype has a count of ten or more. Here the CDR3 reads CASSLGSGRWETQYF. CDR3 sequence (DNA): TGTGCCAGCAGTTTGGGTAGCGGGAGATGGGAGACCCAGTACTTC. This chain links TRBV28 with TRBJ2-5, with 9 bases fitting TRBD2. Looked up from germline, CDR1 is MDHEN and CDR2 is SYDVKM. The V segment lost 3 bases and the J segment 5 bases; nucleotides outside the gene matches: 7. The CDR3 extends over 15 amino acids. Full variable domain (missing parts from reference TRBV28 and TRBJ2-5): DVKVTQSSRYLVKRTGEKVFLECVQDMDHENMFWYRQDPGLGLRLIYFSYDVKMKEKGDIPEGYSVSREKKERFSLILESASTNQTSMYLCASSLGSGRWETQYFGPGTRLLVL.

The table lists this clonotype with many counts. The genes are TRBV12-3 or TRBV12-4 and TRBJ1-1; 8 positions agree with TRBD1. The CDR3 consists of 14 residues. J was trimmed by 5 bases and V by 2 bases; bases with no gene match: 4. CDR3 nucleotides: TGTGCCAGCAGTTTACAGGACAGGGTGACTGAAGCTTTCTTT. This gives the protein CASSLQDRVTEAFF.

This clonotype has ten or more counts. The V and J genes are TRBV19 and TRBJ1-2; no clear D. Germline CDR1 and CDR2: LNHDA and SQIVND (reference sequence). There are 17 residues in the CDR3. The V end lost 3 bases, the J end lost 0 bases, and 17 bases lay between the germline ends. The CDR3 DNA is TGTGCCAGTAGTATCTTTGACGATGGGAGGGCTAACTATGGCTACACCTTC. Translating it yields CASSIFDDGRANYGYTF.

This clonotype was counted many times. The V call is TRBV2, the J call TRBJ2-7; 9 nucleotides line up with TRBD2. The CDR3 has 15 amino acids. J was trimmed by 2 bases and V by 8 bases; bases with no gene match: 10. Germline loops: CDR1 SNHLY, CDR2 FYNNEI. The chain's CDR3 is CASRRSGSGAYEQYF. CDR3 bases: TGTGCCAGCCGACGTAGCGGGAGTGGAGCCTACGAGCAGTACTTC.

There are many counts of this clonotype. CDR3 protein: CASSDPQGYTEAFF. In nucleotides, the CDR3 is TGTGCCAGCAGTGACCCACAGGGATACACTGAAGCTTTCTTT. The V call is TRBV6-1, the J call TRBJ1-1, with TRBD1 as a possible D gene (6 bases). The V gene lost 3 bases and the J gene lost 3 bases, with 11 bases spanning the gap. Germline CDR1 and CDR2: MNHNS and SASEGT. The CDR3 extends over 14 amino acids.

This clonotype showed up many times. The J gene is TRBJ1-1, the V gene TRBV20-1; D is ambiguous. Germline V gene sequence: CDR1 DFQATT, CDR2 SNEGSKA (reference sequence). The CDR3 is 13 amino acids. V was pared by 5 bases and J by 4 bases, with 14 bases between. Written as DNA, the CDR3 is TGCAGTGCTCATCCCCCTTGGGCCACTGAAGCTTTCTTT. Amino acids: CSAHPPWATEAFF.

This clonotype was seen ten or more times. The V call is TRBV27, the J call TRBJ1-2, with 9 bases matching TRBD1. Germline-derived CDR1 and CDR2 are MNHEY and SMNVEV (reference sequence). This CDR3 region has 13 residues. With V trimmed by 2 bases and J by 11 bases, 6 bases remained unmatched. CDR3 sequence (DNA): TGTGCCAGCAGTTTAGAACAGGGGGCGGGTTACACCTTC. Its translation is CASSLEQGAGYTF.

This clonotype was observed many times. V and J are TRBV12-3 or TRBV12-4 and TRBJ2-5; tentatively, D is TRBD1 or TRBD2 (5 bases each). Trimming cost V 8 bases and J 9 bases, with 19 bases left between them. This CDR3 region has 13 residues. The CDR3 loop reads CASGRLLQGAQYF. Written as DNA, the CDR3 is TGTGCCAGCGGGCGACTACTCCAAGGGGCCCAGTACTTC.